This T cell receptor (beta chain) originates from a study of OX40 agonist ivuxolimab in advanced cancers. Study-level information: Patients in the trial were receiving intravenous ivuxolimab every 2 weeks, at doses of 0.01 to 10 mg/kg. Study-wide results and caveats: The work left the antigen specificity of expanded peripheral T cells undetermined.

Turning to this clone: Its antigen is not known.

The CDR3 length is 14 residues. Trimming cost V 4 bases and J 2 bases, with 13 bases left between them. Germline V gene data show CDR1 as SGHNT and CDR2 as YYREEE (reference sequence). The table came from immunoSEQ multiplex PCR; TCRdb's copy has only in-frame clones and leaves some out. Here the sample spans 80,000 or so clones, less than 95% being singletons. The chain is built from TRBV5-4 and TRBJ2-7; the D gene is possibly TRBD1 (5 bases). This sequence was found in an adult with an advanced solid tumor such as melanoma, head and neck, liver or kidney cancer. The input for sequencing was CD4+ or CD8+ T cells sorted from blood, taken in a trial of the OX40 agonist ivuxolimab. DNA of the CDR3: TGTGCCAGCAGCCCTCAGGGATTAACCTACGAGCAGTACTTC. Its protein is CASSPQGLTYEQYF.